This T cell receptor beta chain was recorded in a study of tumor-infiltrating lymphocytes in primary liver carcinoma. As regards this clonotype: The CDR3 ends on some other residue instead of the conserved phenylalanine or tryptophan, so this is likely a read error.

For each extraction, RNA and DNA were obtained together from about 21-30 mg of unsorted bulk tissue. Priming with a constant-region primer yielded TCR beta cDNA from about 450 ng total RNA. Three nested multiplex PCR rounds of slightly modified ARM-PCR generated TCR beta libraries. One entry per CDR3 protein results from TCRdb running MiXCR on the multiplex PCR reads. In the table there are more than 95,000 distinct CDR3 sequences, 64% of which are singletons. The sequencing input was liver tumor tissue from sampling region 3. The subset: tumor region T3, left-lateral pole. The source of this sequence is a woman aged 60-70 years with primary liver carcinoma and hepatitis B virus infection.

The CDR3 sequence is CASSRGMGVRTGELFS. The CDR3 DNA follows: TGTGCCAGCAGCCGCGGCATGGGGGTTCGGACCGGGGAGCTGTTTTCT. The V call is TRBV11-2, the J call TRBJ2-2; D tentatively reads TRBD1 or TRBD2 (5 bases each). The V gene lost 5 bases and the J gene lost 5 bases, with 18 bases spanning the gap. Germline V gene sequence: CDR1 SGHAT, CDR2 FQNNGV. The CDR3 sequence is 16 residues long.